The 3 T cell receptor beta chains reported below all come from one sample, sequenced in a study of shared clonotypes between healthy human individuals. Repertoires were generated with immunoSEQ multiplex PCR, while TCRdb's copy carries only in-frame clones and drops some. This repertoire shows about 1.9 million clones, about 93% found once; its top ten account for around 1.7%. Naive CD8 isolation took CD45RO-negative cells positively selected for CCR7 and excluded terminally differentiated effector memory CD45RA+ cells. Sample: naive CD8+ T cells from PBMCs. The receptors derive from a young man in good health. Some clones in this sample may be carry-over from other donors' samples.

The rearrangement uses TRBV7-6 and TRBJ2-3, with D tentatively TRBD1 or TRBD2 (5 bases each). The CDR3 sequence is 15 residues long. The V gene lost 2 bases and the J gene lost 6 bases, with 15 bases spanning the gap. Germline V gene data show CDR1 as SGHVS and CDR2 as FNYEAQ. The CDR3 sequence is CASSLLPGKGDTQYF. In DNA form, the CDR3 reads TGTGCCAGCAGCTTACTCCCGGGAAAGGGGGATACGCAGTATTTT.

This clone appeared a single time. The chain combines TRBV7-9 with TRBJ2-7, with 16 bases identical to TRBD2. The CDR3 contains 17 residues. V lost 4 bases to trimming and J lost 5 bases; unmatched junction nucleotides: 8. Germline-derived CDR1 and CDR2 are SEHNR and FQNEAQ (reference sequence). The CDR3 nucleotides are TGTGCCAGCAGCTCTGGGACTAGCGGGAGGGCCATAAACGAGCAGTACTTC. This encodes CASSSGTSGRAINEQYF. Variable domain in full (rest from reference TRBV7-9 and TRBJ2-7): DTGVSQNPRHKITKRGQNVTFRCDPISEHNRLYWYRQTLGQGPEFLTYFQNEAQLEKSRLLSDRFSAERPKGSFSTLEIQRTEQGDSAMYLCASSSGTSGRAINEQYFGPGTRLTVT.

This clone was observed a few times. This CDR3 reads CASSLGRSVGEQYF. CDR3 nucleotide sequence: TGTGCCAGCAGTTTGGGGAGGTCGGTAGGAGAGCAGTACTTC. This rearrangement joins TRBV6-5 to TRBJ2-7; possible D gene TRBD2, 6 bases. V lost 4 bases to trimming and J lost 7 bases, with 17 bases between them. Germline V gene lookup returns CDR1 MNHEY and CDR2 SVGAGI. This CDR3 is built from 14 residues.